This T cell receptor (beta chain) emerged from a study of monozygotic twins with inflammatory bowel disease. Regarding this clonotype: What it binds is unknown.

Donors each gave around 2.3 ml of blood. TCRdb re-called the 5' RACE reads and catalogs CDR3 proteins one per entry, DNA excluded. This sample's clone table lists approximately 300,000 distinct CDR3 sequences. Study-level points and caveats: Perhaps reflecting limited power, concordant and discordant twins did not differ in repertoire similarity.

CDR3 length: 12 residues. Looked up from germline, CDR1 is SEHNR and CDR2 is FQNEAQ (reference sequence). This receptor was taken from a human donor with ulcerative colitis or Crohn's disease, or a healthy co-twin of an affected twin (not recorded which). The sequencing input was blood. This chain connects TRBV7-9 to TRBJ2-1. The CDR3 sequence: CASSLGDQDQFF. The variable domain in full, with the rest retrieved from reference TRBV7-9 and TRBJ2-1, is DTGVSQNPRHKITKRGQNVTFRCDPISEHNRLYWYRQTLGQGPEFLTYFQNEAQLEKSRLLSDRFSAERPKGSFSTLEIQRTEQGDSAMYLCASSLGDQDQFFGPGTRLTVL.